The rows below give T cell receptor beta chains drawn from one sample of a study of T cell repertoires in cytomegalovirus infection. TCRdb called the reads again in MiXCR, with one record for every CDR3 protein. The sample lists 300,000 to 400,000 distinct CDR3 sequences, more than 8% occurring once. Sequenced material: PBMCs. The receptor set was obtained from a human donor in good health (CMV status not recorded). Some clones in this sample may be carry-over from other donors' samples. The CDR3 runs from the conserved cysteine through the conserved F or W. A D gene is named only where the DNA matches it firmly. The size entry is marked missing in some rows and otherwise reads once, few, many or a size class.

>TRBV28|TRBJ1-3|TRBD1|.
CASGTVRLGGNTIYF
TGTGCCAGCGGGACAGTTCGACTGGGGGGAAACACCATATATTTT
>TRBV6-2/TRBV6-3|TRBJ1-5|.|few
CASSYSIPNQPQHF
TGTGCCAGCAGTTACTCGATACCTAATCAGCCCCAGCATTTT
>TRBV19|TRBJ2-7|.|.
CASSTGTRSGEQYF
TGTGCCAGTAGTACAGGGACCCGCAGTGGGGAGCAGTACTTC
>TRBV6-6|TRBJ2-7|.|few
CASRTADSSYYEQYF
TGTGCCAGCAGAACCGCGGACAGCAGCTACTACGAGCAGTACTTC
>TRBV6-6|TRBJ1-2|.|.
CASLGVWGYTF
TGTGCCAGCCTAGGGGTGTGGGGCTACACCTTC
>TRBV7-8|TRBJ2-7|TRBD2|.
CASSLRREYNEQYF
TGTGCCAGCAGCTTAAGGCGGGAGTATAACGAGCAGTACTTC
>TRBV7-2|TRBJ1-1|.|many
CASSLLGHTEAFF
TGTGCCAGCAGCTTACTCGGGCACACTGAAGCTTTCTTT
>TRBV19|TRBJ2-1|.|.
CASSVQGREQFF
TGTGCCAGTAGTGTGCAGGGACGCGAGCAGTTCTTC
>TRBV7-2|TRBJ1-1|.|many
CASSVGAFF
TGTGCCAGCAGCGTCGGAGCTTTCTTT
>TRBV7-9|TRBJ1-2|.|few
CATTTASYTF
TGTGCCACTACGACTGCGTCCTACACCTTC
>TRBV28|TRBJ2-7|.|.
CASRLRQSSYEQYF
TGTGCCAGCAGATTAAGACAGAGCTCCTACGAGCAGTACTTC
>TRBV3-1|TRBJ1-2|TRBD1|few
CASTSTGGNYGYTF
TGTGCCAGCACCTCGACAGGGGGCAACTATGGCTACACCTTC
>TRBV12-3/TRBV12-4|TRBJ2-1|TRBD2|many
CASSLLAGVGNEQFF
TGTGCCAGCAGTCTACTAGCGGGAGTTGGCAATGAGCAGTTCTTC
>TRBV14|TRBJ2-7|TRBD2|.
CASSQTSGWWRETYEQYF
TGTGCCAGCAGCCAGACCTCGGGCTGGTGGCGGGAGACATACGAGCAGTACTTC
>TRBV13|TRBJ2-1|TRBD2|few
CASIRTSGYNEQFF
TGTGCCAGCATACGTACTAGCGGCTACAATGAGCAGTTCTTC
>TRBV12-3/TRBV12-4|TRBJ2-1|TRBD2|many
CASSGDLSGPSSYNEQFF
TGTGCCAGCAGCGGGGACCTTAGCGGGCCGAGCTCCTACAATGAGCAGTTCTTC
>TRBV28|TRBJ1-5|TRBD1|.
CASNTGGNQPQHF
TGTGCCAGCAATACAGGGGGTAATCAGCCCCAGCATTTT
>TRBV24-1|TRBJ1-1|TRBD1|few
CATSDATGPRTEAFF
TGTGCCACCAGTGATGCGACAGGGCCGCGGACTGAAGCTTTCTTT
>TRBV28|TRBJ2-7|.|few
CASSGTPREQYF
TGTGCCAGCAGTGGGACTCCCCGCGAGCAGTACTTC
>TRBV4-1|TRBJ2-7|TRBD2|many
CASSQDPGGDRLEQYF
TGCGCCAGCAGCCAAGATCCGGGAGGGGATCGGCTCGAGCAGTACTTC
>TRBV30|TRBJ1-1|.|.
CAWQQGTEAFF
TGTGCCTGGCAGCAGGGAACTGAAGCTTTCTTT
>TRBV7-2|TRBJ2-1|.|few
CASRGGGTEQFF
TGTGCCAGCAGGGGAGGGGGGACAGAGCAGTTCTTC
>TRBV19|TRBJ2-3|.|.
CASSRQESDTQYF
TGTGCCAGTAGTCGCCAGGAGAGCGATACGCAGTATTTT
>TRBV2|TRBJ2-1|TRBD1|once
CASSFTGGPYNEQFF
TGTGCCAGCAGTTTCACAGGGGGCCCCTACAATGAGCAGTTCTTC
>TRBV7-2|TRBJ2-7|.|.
CASRVGGSSYEQYF
TGTGCCAGCAGGGTTGGCGGGTCCTCCTACGAGCAGTACTTC
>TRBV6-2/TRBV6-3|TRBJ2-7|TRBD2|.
CASFLSGASYNEQYF
TGTGCCAGCTTTCTTAGCGGGGCCTCCTACAATGAGCAGTACTTC